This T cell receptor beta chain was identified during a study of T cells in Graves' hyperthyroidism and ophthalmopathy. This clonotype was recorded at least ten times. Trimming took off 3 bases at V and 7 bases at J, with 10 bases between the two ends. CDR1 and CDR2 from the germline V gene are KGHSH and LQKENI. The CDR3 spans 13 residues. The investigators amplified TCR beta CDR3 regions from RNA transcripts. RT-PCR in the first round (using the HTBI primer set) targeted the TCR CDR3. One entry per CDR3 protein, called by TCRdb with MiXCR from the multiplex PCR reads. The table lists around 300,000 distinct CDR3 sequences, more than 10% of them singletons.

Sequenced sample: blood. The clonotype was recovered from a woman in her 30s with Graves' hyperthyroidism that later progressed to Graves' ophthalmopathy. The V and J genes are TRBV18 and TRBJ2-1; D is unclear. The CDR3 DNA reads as TGTGCCAGCTCACCGAATCGGGTTAATGAGCAGTTCTTC. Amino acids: CASSPNRVNEQFF.